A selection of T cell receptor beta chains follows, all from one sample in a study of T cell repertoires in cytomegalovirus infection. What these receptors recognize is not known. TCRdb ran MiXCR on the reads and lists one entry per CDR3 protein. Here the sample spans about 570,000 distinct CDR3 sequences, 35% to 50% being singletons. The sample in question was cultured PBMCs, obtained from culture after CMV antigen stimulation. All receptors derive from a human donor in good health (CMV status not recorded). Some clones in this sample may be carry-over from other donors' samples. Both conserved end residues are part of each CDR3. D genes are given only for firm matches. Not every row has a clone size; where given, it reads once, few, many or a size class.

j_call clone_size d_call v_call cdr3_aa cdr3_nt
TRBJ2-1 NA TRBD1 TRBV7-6 CASSITGTGGFNEQFF TGTGCCAGCAGCATCACCGGGACAGGGGGCTTCAATGAGCAGTTCTTC
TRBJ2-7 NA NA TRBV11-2 CASSPSPGFYEQYF TGTGCCAGCAGCCCCTCGCCAGGATTCTACGAGCAGTACTTC
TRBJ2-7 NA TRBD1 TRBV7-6 CASSLSRDRRSEQYF TGTGCCAGCAGCTTAAGTAGGGACAGGAGGTCCGAGCAGTACTTC
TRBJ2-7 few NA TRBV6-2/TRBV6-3 CASSYGTFYEQYF TGTGCCAGCAGTTACGGAACCTTCTACGAGCAGTACTTC
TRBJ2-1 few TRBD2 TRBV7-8 CASSDLLAGFYNEQFF TGTGCCAGCAGCGACTTACTAGCGGGGTTTTACAATGAGCAGTTCTTC
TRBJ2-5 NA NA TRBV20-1 CSAYRDSQETQYF TGCAGTGCTTATCGGGACTCACAAGAGACCCAGTACTTC
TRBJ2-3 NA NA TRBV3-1 CASSQGTLVGDTQYF TGTGCCAGCAGCCAAGGGACGCTGGTGGGAGATACGCAGTATTTT
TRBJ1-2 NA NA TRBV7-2 CASSPNEGTYGYTF TGTGCCAGCAGCCCGAACGAGGGGACCTATGGCTACACCTTC
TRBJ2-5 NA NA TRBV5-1 CASSGGSREETQYF TGCGCCAGCAGCGGCGGGTCCAGAGAAGAGACCCAGTACTTC
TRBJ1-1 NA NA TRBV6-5 CASSPPGGRGGAFF TGTGCCAGCAGTCCGCCCGGGGGCCGAGGCGGGGCTTTCTTT
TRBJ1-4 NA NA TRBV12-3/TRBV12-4 CASRATAEKLFF TGTGCCAGCAGGGCGACAGCTGAAAAACTGTTTTTT
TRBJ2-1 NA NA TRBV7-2 CASSSLSRRGEQFF TGTGCCAGCAGCTCGCTGTCTCGGCGGGGCGAGCAGTTCTTC